These 22 T cell receptor beta chains were sequenced from one sample in a study of T-cell memory formation after mild COVID-19 (TCRdb year 2021). Libraries were prepared through 5' RACE. The reads were generated on an Illumina NovaSeq 6000. TCRdb reprocessed the public reads (quality trimming at Q25 with fastp, clone calling with MiXCR) and kept in-frame beta chains. Under each unique CDR3 protein, matching rows form one entry showing the most common genes and DNA. Recorded for this sample are roughly 600,000 distinct CDR3 sequences; more than 15% of them occurred a single time. The ten largest clones capture around 12% of the sample. Sequencing used PBMCs or a T cell subset sorted from them (not recorded which). The receptors were gathered from an adult woman who had mild COVID-19 (a few samples of this study predate the infection). The sample titles of this study are shuffled in the database, so cell type and time point are left out; the donor was told from shared clones.

This clonotype was counted between two and nine times. The chain couples TRBV19 to TRBJ1-1; TRBD1 agrees at 7 bases. The CDR3 is 15 residues long. Germline CDR1 reads LNHDA; CDR2 reads SQIVND (reference sequence). Losses at the gene ends were 6 bases for V and 1 base for J; bases not matched to a gene: 8. The CDR3 bases are TGTGCCAGTAGGATCACCGGGACAGCGAACACTGAAGCTTTCTTT. This sequence encodes CASRITGTANTEAFF.

About this clonotype itself: This is likely a read error, given that the CDR3 carries no conserved phenylalanine or tryptophan at its end. This chain joins TRBV7-2 and TRBJ2-7; D uncertain. CDR1 and CDR2 (germline): SGHTA, FQGNSA. The CDR3 covers 12 residues. In DNA, the CDR3 is TGTGCCAGCAGCTTAGTCTCCCACGAGCAGTACTTA. Translating it yields CASSLVSHEQYL.

The CDR3: CASSLMADPQQFF. The CDR3 nucleotides are TGTGCCAGCAGCTTAATGGCAGATCCCCAGCAGTTCTTC. V gene TRBV7-9 combines with J gene TRBJ2-1; no clear D. The CDR3 is 13 amino acids. Trimming shortened V by 2 bases and J by 11 bases, and 13 bases separated the two germline ends. Per germline, CDR1 SEHNR and CDR2 FQNEAQ (reference sequence).

This clonotype was counted a few times. The rearrangement joins TRBV6-5 to TRBJ2-1; D unresolved. Between the trimmed V and J ends, which lost 5 bases and 4 bases, there was a span of 18 bases. The germline gives CDR1 MNHEY, CDR2 SVGAGI. The CDR3 is 16 residues long. CDR3 nucleotide sequence: TGTGCCAGCAGTCCACCTATTGACGGTGGGTACAATGAGCAGTTCTTC. Protein product: CASSPPIDGGYNEQFF.

This clonotype was seen more than once but under ten times. This rearrangement joins TRBV24-1 to TRBJ2-1; D is possibly TRBD2 (5 bases). The V and J ends lost 4 bases and 0 bases respectively, with 12 bases between them. The length of the CDR3 is 16 residues. Germline V gene lookup returns CDR1 KGHDR and CDR2 SFDVKD. The CDR3 region is CATSDLTTSSYNEQFF. CDR3 in DNA: TGTGCCACCAGTGACCTGACAACTAGCTCCTACAATGAGCAGTTCTTC.

This clonotype was detected a few times. The chain has TRBV7-2 and TRBJ2-3, with 11 nucleotides matching TRBD2. J was trimmed by 4 bases and V by 6 bases; bases with no gene match: 12. The CDR3 is 17 residues long. Per the germline V gene, CDR1 is SGHTA and CDR2 is FQGNSA. CDR3: CASRGGIAGGPADTQYF. In nucleotides, the CDR3 is TGTGCCAGCAGGGGAGGGATAGCGGGGGGGCCGGCAGATACGCAGTATTTT.

This clonotype was counted only a few times. The rearrangement links TRBV23-1 to TRBJ2-6; the match to TRBD1 covers 11 bases. TRBV23-1 falls under the ORF class, with uncertain function. The CDR3 has 17 residues. With V trimmed by 4 bases and J by 0 bases, 2 bases remained unmatched. CDR3 protein: CASSPGQGASGANVLTF. CDR3 DNA sequence: TGCGCCAGCAGTCCTGGACAGGGGGCCTCTGGGGCCAACGTCCTGACTTTC.

In this sample, this clonotype turned up a few times. In DNA form, the CDR3 reads TGTGCCAGCAGCCGACGACTAGCGGGAGACACAGATACGCAGTATTTT. As protein: CASSRRLAGDTDTQYF. The chain has TRBV4-2 and TRBJ2-3; 12 bases agree with TRBD2. This CDR3 comprises 16 residues. Per the germline V gene, CDR1 is LGHNA and CDR2 is YNFKEQ. The V gene end was trimmed by 4 bases and the J gene end by 2 bases; junction bases not matched to a gene: 4.

This clonotype was picked up a small number of times. The chain uses TRBV9 and TRBJ1-2; no clear D gene. This CDR3 contains 13 residues. CDR1 is SGDLS and CDR2 is YYNGEE in the germline V gene. Between the trimmed V and J ends, which lost 0 bases and 1 base, there was a span of 4 bases. Here the CDR3 reads CASSVDLNYGYTF. The CDR3 DNA is TGTGCCAGCAGCGTAGACCTTAACTATGGCTACACCTTC. Supplemented by reference TRBV9 and TRBJ1-2, the full variable domain reads DSGVTQTPKHLITATGQRVTLRCSPRSGDLSVYWYQQSLDQGLQFLIQYYNGEERAKGNILERFSAQQFPDLHSELNLSSLELGDSALYFCASSVDLNYGYTFGSGTRLTVV.

The rearrangement uses TRBV15 and TRBJ1-6; TRBD1 matches 8 bases. The CDR3 loop spans 15 amino acids. After removal of 2 bases from V and 6 bases from J, the junction contained 3 bases not matched to a gene. In germline, CDR1 is LNHNV, CDR2 YYDKDF (reference sequence). CDR3 nucleotides: TGTGCCACCAGCAGACAGGGGGCGAGTAATTCACCCCTCCACTTT. It translates to CATSRQGASNSPLHF. The full variable domain, completed using reference TRBV15 and TRBJ1-6, is DAMVIQNPRYQVTQFGKPVTLSCSQTLNHNVMYWYQQKSSQAPKLLFHYYDKDFNNEADTPDNFQSRRPNTSFCFLDIRSPGLGDTAMYLCATSRQGASNSPLHFGNGTRLTVT.

This clonotype appeared a few times. The CDR3 protein is CASSLADKDYGYTF. The CDR3 DNA reads TGTGCCAGCAGTTTGGCCGACAAAGATTATGGCTACACCTTC. The chain is built from TRBV12-3 or TRBV12-4 and TRBJ1-2, with D unresolved. Trimming took off 3 bases at V and 5 bases at J, with 13 bases between the two ends. The CDR3 spans 14 residues.

This chain joins TRBV25-1 and TRBJ2-3; D possibly corresponds to TRBD2 (6 bases). Trimming pared 5 bases from V and 0 bases from J, leaving 18 bases between. Germline lookup yields CDR1 MGHDK and CDR2 SYGVNS. The CDR3 runs to 17 residues. The chain's CDR3 is CASSRAAGSPSTDTQYF. The CDR3 DNA reads TGTGCCAGCAGTCGCGCAGCGGGCAGCCCAAGCACAGATACGCAGTATTTT.

The rearrangement uses TRBV19 and TRBJ2-3; possibly TRBD1 for D (6 bases). The V and J ends lost 5 bases and 0 bases respectively, with 15 bases between them. The CDR3 is 16 residues long. Germline CDR1 is LNHDA and CDR2 is SQIVND (reference sequence). The CDR3 here is CASSLGGYRSTDTQYF. The CDR3 DNA sequence: TGTGCCAGTAGTTTAGGGGGATACAGGAGCACAGATACGCAGTATTTT. Based on the CDR3 plus reference TRBV19 and TRBJ2-3, the full variable domain is DGGITQSPKYLFRKEGQNVTLSCEQNLNHDAMYWYRQDPGQGLRLIYYSQIVNDFQKGDIAEGYSVSREKKESFPLTVTSAQKNPTAFYLCASSLGGYRSTDTQYFGPGTRLTVL.

This clonotype was seen at least ten times. The rearrangement links TRBV7-6 to TRBJ1-1; D might be TRBD1 (6 bases). Germline V lookup: CDR1 SGHVS, CDR2 FNYEAQ. The CDR3 runs 15 residues. V gave up 0 bases and J gave up 0 bases, with 8 bases separating them. CDR3 protein: CASSLAAGVNTEAFF. DNA of the CDR3: TGTGCCAGCAGCTTAGCCGCAGGGGTGAACACTGAAGCTTTCTTT.

This rearrangement joins TRBV20-1 to TRBJ2-7, with D perhaps TRBD2 (5 bases). Germline CDR1 is DFQATT and CDR2 is SNEGSKA (reference sequence). V dropped 0 bases and J dropped 8 bases, with 23 bases sitting between them. This CDR3 has 16 amino acids. CDR3 residues: CSARDTESGPFGKQYF. The CDR3 region has the DNA TGCAGTGCTAGAGATACGGAAAGCGGTCCGTTCGGGAAGCAGTACTTC.

As DNA, the CDR3 is TGCAGTGCATGGACTAGCGGGGGAGTATCCTACGAGCAGTACTTC. Residues: CSAWTSGGVSYEQYF. The chain couples TRBV20-1 to TRBJ2-7; TRBD2 matches 13 bases. The germline V gene has CDR1 DFQATT and CDR2 SNEGSKA (reference sequence). After removal of 6 bases from V and 1 base from J, the junction contained 6 bases not matched to a gene. This CDR3 has 15 residues.

There are a few counts of this clonotype. V gene TRBV18 combines with J gene TRBJ2-3; D uncertain. The V and J ends lost 5 bases and 6 bases respectively, with 9 bases between them. Germline V gene data show CDR1 as KGHSH and CDR2 as LQKENI. The CDR3 is 12 amino acids. The DNA of the CDR3 is TGTGCCAGCTCAACAGATTCCGATACGCAGTATTTT. Its translation: CASSTDSDTQYF. The full variable domain, rest sourced from reference TRBV18 and TRBJ2-3, is NAGVMQNPRHLVRRRGQEARLRCSPMKGHSHVYWYRQLPEEGLKFMVYLQKENIIDESGMPKERFSAEFPKEGPSILRIQQVVRGDSAAYFCASSTDSDTQYFGPGTRLTVL.

DNA for the CDR3: TGTGCCAGCAGCCAAGTCGTCGGTAGCGGGAGCTCCTACAATGAGCAGTTCTTC. Protein product: CASSQVVGSGSSYNEQFF. The genes are TRBV3-1 and TRBJ2-1; 9 bases agree with TRBD2. Trimming took 1 base from V and 0 from J; bases not matched to a gene: 7. The germline V gene encodes CDR1 LGHDT and CDR2 YNNKEL (reference sequence). CDR3 length equals 18 residues.

This clonotype was observed a few times. The chain recombines TRBV19 with TRBJ1-5; the D is unclear. Germline V lookup: CDR1 LNHDA, CDR2 SQIVND (reference sequence). V lost 8 bases, J lost 15 bases, and 14 bases lay in between. The CDR3 spans 10 residues. Here the CDR3 reads CASGFPSGHF. Written as DNA, the CDR3 is TGTGCCAGTGGGTTCCCCAGTGGGCATTTT.

This clonotype showed up just a few times. This chain joins TRBV12-3 or TRBV12-4 and TRBJ1-1; D gene unclear. CDR3 length: 14 amino acids. The V end was cut by 6 bases, the J end by 4 bases, with 15 bases between. The CDR3 is CASRSTVAVTEAFF. DNA of the CDR3: TGTGCCAGCAGGTCAACAGTGGCTGTCACTGAAGCTTTCTTT.

The chain joins TRBV5-1 to TRBJ2-3; TRBD2 is a possible D gene (7 bases). The germline V and J ends were trimmed by 0 bases and 6 bases, with 17 bases remaining between them. Germline CDR1 reads SGHRS; CDR2 reads YFSETQ. There are 16 residues in the CDR3. The CDR3 reads CASSLAVVAGADTQYF. In DNA, the CDR3 is TGCGCCAGCAGCTTGGCCGTAGTGGCGGGGGCGGATACGCAGTATTTT.

The V call is TRBV5-1, the J call TRBJ2-7; the match to TRBD2 covers 10 bases. CDR3 length equals 14 residues. The V and J ends lost 4 bases and 7 bases, in that order; junction bases with no gene match: 8. The germline V gene has CDR1 SGHRS and CDR2 YFSETQ. The CDR3 loop reads CASSTLAGAEEQYF. The CDR3, as DNA: TGCGCCAGCAGCACCCTAGCGGGAGCAGAGGAGCAGTACTTC.